The present entry profiles one T cell receptor beta chain with its context. These data belong to a study of cytomegalovirus exposure and HLA in healthy donors. Germline CDR1 SGHNT, CDR2 YYREEE (reference sequence). This CDR3 has 13 amino acids. V lost 2 bases and J lost 5; bases outside the gene matches: 3. PCR involved 60 Vbeta and 13 Jbeta primers. The table came from immunoSEQ multiplex PCR; TCRdb's copy has only in-frame clones and leaves some out. Of fewer than 250,000 clones listed, approximately 80% were seen once; the top ten hold 0.22%. This chain joins TRBV5-4 and TRBJ2-7; TRBD1 aligns across 8 bases. What was sequenced was PBMCs. This TCR was recovered from a girl aged 2 to 10 in good health and CMV-seronegative. The CDR3 is CASSFQGADEQYF. In DNA, the CDR3 is TGTGCCAGCAGCTTCCAGGGGGCGGACGAGCAGTACTTC.